This TCR beta chain was found in a study of blood T cell repertoires in COVID-19. About the research overall: Samples taken during acute and convalescent COVID-19 were collected in the United States, Italy and Spain. Sources were T cells, B-cell-depleted T cells, or PBMCs; the material itself was cDNA or gDNA.

Seattle-derived patients entered the study during active infection and were followed longitudinally. Germline trimming cut 5 bases from V and 8 bases from J; bases unmatched to any gene: 9. The CDR3 loop spans 15 amino acids. Germline CDR1 reads SGHTA; CDR2 reads FQGNSA. Authors' methods: Using reference gene primer amplification, nucleated cell counts were estimated. Clones were sequenced by immunoSEQ multiplex PCR, and TCRdb holds only the in-frame ones, with some missing. The DNA was the basis for D and trimming; V, J and clone size are from that table. The table has 85,000 to 95,000 clones, around 90% seen once; the top ten hold about 4.8%. This clone was observed once.

The receptor was derived from a man aged 60 to 75 with COVID-19, enrolled during active disease. The J gene is TRBJ1-4, the V gene TRBV7-2; TRBD1 matches at 9 bases. Material: peripheral blood. Written as DNA, the CDR3 is TGTGCCAGCAGCCCCCGGGACAGGGCCAGGGAAAAACTGTTTTTT. Its translation is CASSPRDRAREKLFF.